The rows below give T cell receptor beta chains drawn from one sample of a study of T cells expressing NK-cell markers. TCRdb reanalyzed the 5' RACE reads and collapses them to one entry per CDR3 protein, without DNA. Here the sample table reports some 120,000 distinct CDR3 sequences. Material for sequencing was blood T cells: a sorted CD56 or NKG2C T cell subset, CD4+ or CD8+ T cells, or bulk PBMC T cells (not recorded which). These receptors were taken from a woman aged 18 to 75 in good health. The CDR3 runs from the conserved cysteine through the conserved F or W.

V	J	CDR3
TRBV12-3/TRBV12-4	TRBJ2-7	CASSPTLTTVGNEQYF
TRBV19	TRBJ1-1	CASSVATTEAFF
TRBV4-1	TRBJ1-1	CASSQPSVGGLGAEAFF
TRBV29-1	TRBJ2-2	CSVDSGAGELFF
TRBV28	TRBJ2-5	CASSYTGVEGETQYF
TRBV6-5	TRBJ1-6	CASSYGGTNSPLHF
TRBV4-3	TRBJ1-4	CASRDWGRGQGDEKLFF
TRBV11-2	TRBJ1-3	CASSQYPGQSSGNTIYF
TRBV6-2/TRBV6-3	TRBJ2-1	CASTLAGGGYNEQFF
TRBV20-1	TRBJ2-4	CSARAYHVLAPAKNIQYF
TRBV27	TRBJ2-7	CASSPWDRAYYEQYF
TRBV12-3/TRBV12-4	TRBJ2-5	CASSLGPGFPRGTQYF
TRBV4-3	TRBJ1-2	CASSHLAGSYGYTF
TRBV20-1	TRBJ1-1	CSARDSLGATEAFF
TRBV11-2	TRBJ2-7	CASSLEHGLAGAYEQYF
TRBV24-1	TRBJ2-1	CATSDLSGAYNEQFF
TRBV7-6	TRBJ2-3	CASSPGQNRDTQYF
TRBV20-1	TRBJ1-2	CSAKGQGISGYTF
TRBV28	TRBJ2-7	CASGGVGMDEQYF
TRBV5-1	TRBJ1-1	CASSLKPGQGARTEAFF
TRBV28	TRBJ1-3	CASTLVGNTIYF
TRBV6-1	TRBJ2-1	CASSLYRDSFNEQFF
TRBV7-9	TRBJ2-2	CASRVPGRELFF
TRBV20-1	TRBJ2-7	CSARDYYEQYF
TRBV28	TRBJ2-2	CASRGGLTGELFF
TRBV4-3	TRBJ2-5	CASSQEDVGGAFETQYF
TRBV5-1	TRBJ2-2	CATNTGTMNTGELFF
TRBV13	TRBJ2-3	CASSSGLAGGSTDTQYF
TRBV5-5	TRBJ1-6	CASSLVTGNSPLHF
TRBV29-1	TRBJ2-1	CSWTPQLYNEQFF
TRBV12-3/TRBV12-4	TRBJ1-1	CASRPGWNTEAFF
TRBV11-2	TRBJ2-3	CASSIGQGAYDTQYF
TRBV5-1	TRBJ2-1	CASSTRTSVNEQFF
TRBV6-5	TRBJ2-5	CASSYGFQETQYF
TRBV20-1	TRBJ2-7	CSARGELSYEQYF
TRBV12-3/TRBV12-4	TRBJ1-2	CAVQGGYGYTF
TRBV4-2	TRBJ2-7	CASSPAELAGSEQYF
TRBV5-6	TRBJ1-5	CASSLSDRADQPQHF
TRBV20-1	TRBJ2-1	CSARDPFTSDYNEQFF
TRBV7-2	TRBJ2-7	CASSPRLALEQYF
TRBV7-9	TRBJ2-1	CASSLGTAVRSYNEQFF
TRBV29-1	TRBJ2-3	CSATGTSGWETDTQYF
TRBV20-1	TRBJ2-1	CSAREIRTYNEQFF
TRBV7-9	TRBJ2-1	CASSPAGTSGEQFF